This TCR beta chain was sequenced for a study of PD-1 blockade in classical Hodgkin lymphoma. V was trimmed by 1 base and J by 3 bases, leaving 16 bases between them. The CDR3 is made up of 16 amino acids. Germline V gene sequence: CDR1 LNHNV, CDR2 YYDKDF (reference sequence). Points on this clone: The antigen is unknown.

TCRdb's table, derived via immunoSEQ multiplex PCR, lists solely in-frame clones and lacks some. The table has 20,000 to 25,000 clones, 75% to 90% seen once; the top ten hold 0.25%. Study-wide points: The authors have not defined what causes the repertoire differences, possibly disease activity or prior therapy. Healthy donors reportedly exceeded newly diagnosed patients in baseline TCR diversity.

As to time point: newly diagnosed, previously untreated cHL patient sample. CD4+ T cells were purified from thawed PBMCs by magnetic negative selection. A comparison was provided by newly diagnosed, untreated classical Hodgkin lymphoma PBMCs. This clonotype originated in a human donor with classical Hodgkin lymphoma. The rearrangement uses TRBV15 and TRBJ2-7; D is perhaps TRBD2 (6 bases). The sample consisted of CD4+ T cells from blood. This CDR3 is CATSRVLGGINYEQYF. The CDR3 DNA reads TGTGCCACCAGCAGAGTCCTTGGGGGGATAAACTACGAGCAGTACTTC.